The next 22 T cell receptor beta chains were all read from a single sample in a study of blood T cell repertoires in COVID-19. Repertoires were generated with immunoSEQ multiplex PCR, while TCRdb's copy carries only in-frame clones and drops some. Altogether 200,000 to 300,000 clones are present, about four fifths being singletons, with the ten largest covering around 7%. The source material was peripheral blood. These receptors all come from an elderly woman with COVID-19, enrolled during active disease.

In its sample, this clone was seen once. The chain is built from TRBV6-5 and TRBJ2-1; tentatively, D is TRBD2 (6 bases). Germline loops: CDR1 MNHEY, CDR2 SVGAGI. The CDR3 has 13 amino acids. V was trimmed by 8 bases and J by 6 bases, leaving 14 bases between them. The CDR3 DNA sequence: TGTGCCAGCTCCTCCCAGGGAGGCAATGAGCAGTTCTTC. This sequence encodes CASSSQGGNEQFF.

Here the CDR3 reads CASSPTSGSASQFF. The CDR3 nucleotides are TGTGCCAGCAGCCCTACTAGCGGGAGCGCGTCGCAGTTCTTC. The chain has TRBV11-3 and TRBJ2-1, with TRBD2 identical over 11 bases. This CDR3 is 14 amino acids long. Germline V gives CDR1 SGHNT, CDR2 YENEEA. After removal of 5 bases from V and 12 bases from J, the junction contained 9 bases not matched to a gene. Full variable domain (rest looked up from reference TRBV11-3 and TRBJ2-1): EAGVVQSPRYKIIEKKQPVAFWCNPISGHNTLYWYLQNLGQGPELLIRYENEEAVDDSQLPKDRFSAERLKGVDSTLKIQPAELGDSAVYLCASSPTSGSASQFFGPGTRLTVL.

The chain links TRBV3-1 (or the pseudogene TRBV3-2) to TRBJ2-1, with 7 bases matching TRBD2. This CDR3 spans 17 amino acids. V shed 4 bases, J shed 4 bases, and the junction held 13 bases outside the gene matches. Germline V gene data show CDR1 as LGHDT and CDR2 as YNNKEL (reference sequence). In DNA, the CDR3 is TGTGCCAGCAGCCTCAATCTAGCGGCTAACCAATACAATGAGCAGTTCTTC. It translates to CASSLNLAANQYNEQFF.

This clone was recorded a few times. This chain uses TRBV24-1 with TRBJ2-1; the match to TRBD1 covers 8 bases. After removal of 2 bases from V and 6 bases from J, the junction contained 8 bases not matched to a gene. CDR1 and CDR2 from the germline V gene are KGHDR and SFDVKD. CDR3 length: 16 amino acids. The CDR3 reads CATSDWQGAAGNEQFF. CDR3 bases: TGTGCCACCAGTGATTGGCAGGGGGCGGCGGGCAATGAGCAGTTCTTC.

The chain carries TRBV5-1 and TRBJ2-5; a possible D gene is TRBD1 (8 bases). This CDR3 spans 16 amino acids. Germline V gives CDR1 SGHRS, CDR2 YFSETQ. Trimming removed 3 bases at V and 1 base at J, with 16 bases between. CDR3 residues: CASSWEGDRGQETQYF. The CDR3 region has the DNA TGCGCCAGCAGCTGGGAGGGCGACAGGGGCCAAGAGACCCAGTACTTC.

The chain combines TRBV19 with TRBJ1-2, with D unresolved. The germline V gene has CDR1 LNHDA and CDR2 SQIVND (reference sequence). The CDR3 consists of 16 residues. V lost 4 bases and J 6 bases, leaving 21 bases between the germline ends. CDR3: CASSKGPRGKSNGYTF. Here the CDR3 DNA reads TGTGCCAGTAGTAAAGGCCCCCGAGGGAAGAGTAATGGCTACACCTTC.

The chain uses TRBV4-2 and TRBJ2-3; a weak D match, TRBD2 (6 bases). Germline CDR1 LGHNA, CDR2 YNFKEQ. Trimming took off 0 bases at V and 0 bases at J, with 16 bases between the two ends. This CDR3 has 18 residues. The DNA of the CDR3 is TGTGCCAGCAGCCAAGATCGTCTGGCGGGGACTAGCACAGATACGCAGTATTTT. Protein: CASSQDRLAGTSTDTQYF.

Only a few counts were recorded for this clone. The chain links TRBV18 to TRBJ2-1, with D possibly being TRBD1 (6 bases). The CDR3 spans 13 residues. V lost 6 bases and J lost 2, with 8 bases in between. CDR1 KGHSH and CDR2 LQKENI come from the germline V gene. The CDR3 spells CASSKGAYNEQFF. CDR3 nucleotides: TGTGCCAGCTCGAAGGGGGCCTACAATGAGCAGTTCTTC.

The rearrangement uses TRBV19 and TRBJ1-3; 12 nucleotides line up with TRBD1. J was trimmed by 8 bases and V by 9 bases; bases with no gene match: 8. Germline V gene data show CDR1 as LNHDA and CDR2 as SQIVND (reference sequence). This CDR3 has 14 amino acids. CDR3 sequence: CASRDRGREDTIYF. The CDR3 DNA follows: TGTGCCAGCCGGGACAGGGGGCGCGAGGACACCATATATTTT. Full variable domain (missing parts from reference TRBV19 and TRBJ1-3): DGGITQSPKYLFRKEGQNVTLSCEQNLNHDAMYWYRQDPGQGLRLIYYSQIVNDFQKGDIAEGYSVSREKKESFPLTVTSAQKNPTAFYLCASRDRGREDTIYFGEGSWLTVV.

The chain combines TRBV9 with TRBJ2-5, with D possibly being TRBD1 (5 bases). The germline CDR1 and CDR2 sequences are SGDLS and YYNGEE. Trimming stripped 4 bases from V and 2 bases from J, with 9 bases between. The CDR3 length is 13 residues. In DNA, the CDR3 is TGTGCCAGCAGCACCAGGGCGCAAGAGACCCAGTACTTC. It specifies CASSTRAQETQYF.

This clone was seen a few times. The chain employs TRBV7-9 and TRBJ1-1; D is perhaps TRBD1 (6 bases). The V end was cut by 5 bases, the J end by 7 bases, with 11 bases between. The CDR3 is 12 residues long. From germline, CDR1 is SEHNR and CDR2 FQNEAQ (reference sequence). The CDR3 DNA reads TGTGCCAGCAGCCGAGGGGACAATGAAGCTTTCTTT. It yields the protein CASSRGDNEAFF.

The DNA of the CDR3 is TGTGCCAGCAGTGACAGGGGGCTGCTACACACTGAAGCTTTCTTT. This gives the protein CASSDRGLLHTEAFF. The V call is TRBV6-1, the J call TRBJ1-1, with TRBD1 matching 8 bases. The CDR3 has 15 amino acids. V dropped 3 bases and J dropped 3; count of bases not matched to a gene: 6. Germline lookup yields CDR1 MNHNS and CDR2 SASEGT.

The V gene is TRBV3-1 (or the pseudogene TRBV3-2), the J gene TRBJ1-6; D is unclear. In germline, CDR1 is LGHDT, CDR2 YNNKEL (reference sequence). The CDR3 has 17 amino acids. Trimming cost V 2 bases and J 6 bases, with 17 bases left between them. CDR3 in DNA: TGTGCCAGCAGCCAATTCTCGGGAATTGGCGGTAATTCACCCCTCCACTTT. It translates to CASSQFSGIGGNSPLHF.

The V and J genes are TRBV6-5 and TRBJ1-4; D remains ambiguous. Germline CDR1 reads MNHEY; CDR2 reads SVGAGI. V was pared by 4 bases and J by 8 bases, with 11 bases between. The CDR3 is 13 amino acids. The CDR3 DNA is TGTGCCAGCAGTTCCAGGCTGCGCGAAAAACTGTTTTTT. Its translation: CASSSRLREKLFF.

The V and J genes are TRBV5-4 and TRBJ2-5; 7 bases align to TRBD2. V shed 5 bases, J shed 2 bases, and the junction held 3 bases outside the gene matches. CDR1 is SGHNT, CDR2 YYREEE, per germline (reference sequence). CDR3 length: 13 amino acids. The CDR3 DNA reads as TGTGCCAGCAGAGGACTAGATCAAGAGACCCAGTACTTC. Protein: CASRGLDQETQYF.

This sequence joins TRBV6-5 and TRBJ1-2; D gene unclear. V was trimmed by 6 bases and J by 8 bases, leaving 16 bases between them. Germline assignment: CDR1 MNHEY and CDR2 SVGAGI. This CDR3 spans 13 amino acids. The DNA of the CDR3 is TGTGCCAGCAGCAGCTCCGCCGGAGGGGGCTACACCTTC. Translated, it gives CASSSSAGGGYTF.

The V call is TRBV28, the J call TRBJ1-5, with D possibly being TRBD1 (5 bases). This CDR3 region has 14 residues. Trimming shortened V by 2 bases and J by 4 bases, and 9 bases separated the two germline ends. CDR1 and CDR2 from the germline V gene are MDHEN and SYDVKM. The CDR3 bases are TGTGCCAGCAGTTTAAGGCAGGGAAATCAGCCCCAGCATTTT. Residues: CASSLRQGNQPQHF.

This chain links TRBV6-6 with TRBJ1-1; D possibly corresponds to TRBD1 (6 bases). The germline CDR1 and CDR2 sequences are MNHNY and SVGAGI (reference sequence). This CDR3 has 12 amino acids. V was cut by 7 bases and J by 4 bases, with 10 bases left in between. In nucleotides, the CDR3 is TGTGCCAGCACTGACAGGCGCACTGAAGCTTTCTTT. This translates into CASTDRRTEAFF.

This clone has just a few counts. CDR3 protein: CASSSVEATNEKLFF. As DNA, the CDR3 is TGTGCCAGCAGTTCGGTCGAGGCAACTAATGAAAAACTGTTTTTT. V and J are TRBV27 and TRBJ1-4, with D hard to call. The CDR3 is made up of 15 amino acids. Germline CDR1 is MNHEY and CDR2 is SMNVEV (reference sequence). V was trimmed by 4 bases and J by 0 bases, leaving 9 bases between them.

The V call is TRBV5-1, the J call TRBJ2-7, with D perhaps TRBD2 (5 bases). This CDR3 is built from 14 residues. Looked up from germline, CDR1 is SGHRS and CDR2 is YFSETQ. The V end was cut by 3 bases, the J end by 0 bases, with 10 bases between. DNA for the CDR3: TGCGCCAGCAGCTACCTAGGGAGCTCCTACGAGCAGTACTTC. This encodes CASSYLGSSYEQYF.

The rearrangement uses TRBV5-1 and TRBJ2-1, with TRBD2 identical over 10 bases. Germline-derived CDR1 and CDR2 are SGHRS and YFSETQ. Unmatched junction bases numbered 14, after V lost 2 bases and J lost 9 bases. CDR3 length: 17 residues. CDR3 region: CASSLKSSGSSTSEQFF. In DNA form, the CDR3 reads TGCGCCAGCAGCTTAAAGTCTAGCGGGAGTAGTACTAGTGAGCAGTTCTTC.

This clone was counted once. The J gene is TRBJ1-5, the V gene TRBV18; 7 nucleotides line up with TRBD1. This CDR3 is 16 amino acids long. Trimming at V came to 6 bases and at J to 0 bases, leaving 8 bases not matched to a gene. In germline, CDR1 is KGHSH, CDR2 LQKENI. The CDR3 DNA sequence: TGTGCCAGCTCGCCCACAGGGGACATTAGCAATCAGCCCCAGCATTTT. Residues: CASSPTGDISNQPQHF. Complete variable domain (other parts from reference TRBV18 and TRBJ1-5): NAGVMQNPRHLVRRRGQEARLRCSPMKGHSHVYWYRQLPEEGLKFMVYLQKENIIDESGMPKERFSAEFPKEGPSILRIQQVVRGDSAAYFCASSPTGDISNQPQHFGDGTRLSIL.